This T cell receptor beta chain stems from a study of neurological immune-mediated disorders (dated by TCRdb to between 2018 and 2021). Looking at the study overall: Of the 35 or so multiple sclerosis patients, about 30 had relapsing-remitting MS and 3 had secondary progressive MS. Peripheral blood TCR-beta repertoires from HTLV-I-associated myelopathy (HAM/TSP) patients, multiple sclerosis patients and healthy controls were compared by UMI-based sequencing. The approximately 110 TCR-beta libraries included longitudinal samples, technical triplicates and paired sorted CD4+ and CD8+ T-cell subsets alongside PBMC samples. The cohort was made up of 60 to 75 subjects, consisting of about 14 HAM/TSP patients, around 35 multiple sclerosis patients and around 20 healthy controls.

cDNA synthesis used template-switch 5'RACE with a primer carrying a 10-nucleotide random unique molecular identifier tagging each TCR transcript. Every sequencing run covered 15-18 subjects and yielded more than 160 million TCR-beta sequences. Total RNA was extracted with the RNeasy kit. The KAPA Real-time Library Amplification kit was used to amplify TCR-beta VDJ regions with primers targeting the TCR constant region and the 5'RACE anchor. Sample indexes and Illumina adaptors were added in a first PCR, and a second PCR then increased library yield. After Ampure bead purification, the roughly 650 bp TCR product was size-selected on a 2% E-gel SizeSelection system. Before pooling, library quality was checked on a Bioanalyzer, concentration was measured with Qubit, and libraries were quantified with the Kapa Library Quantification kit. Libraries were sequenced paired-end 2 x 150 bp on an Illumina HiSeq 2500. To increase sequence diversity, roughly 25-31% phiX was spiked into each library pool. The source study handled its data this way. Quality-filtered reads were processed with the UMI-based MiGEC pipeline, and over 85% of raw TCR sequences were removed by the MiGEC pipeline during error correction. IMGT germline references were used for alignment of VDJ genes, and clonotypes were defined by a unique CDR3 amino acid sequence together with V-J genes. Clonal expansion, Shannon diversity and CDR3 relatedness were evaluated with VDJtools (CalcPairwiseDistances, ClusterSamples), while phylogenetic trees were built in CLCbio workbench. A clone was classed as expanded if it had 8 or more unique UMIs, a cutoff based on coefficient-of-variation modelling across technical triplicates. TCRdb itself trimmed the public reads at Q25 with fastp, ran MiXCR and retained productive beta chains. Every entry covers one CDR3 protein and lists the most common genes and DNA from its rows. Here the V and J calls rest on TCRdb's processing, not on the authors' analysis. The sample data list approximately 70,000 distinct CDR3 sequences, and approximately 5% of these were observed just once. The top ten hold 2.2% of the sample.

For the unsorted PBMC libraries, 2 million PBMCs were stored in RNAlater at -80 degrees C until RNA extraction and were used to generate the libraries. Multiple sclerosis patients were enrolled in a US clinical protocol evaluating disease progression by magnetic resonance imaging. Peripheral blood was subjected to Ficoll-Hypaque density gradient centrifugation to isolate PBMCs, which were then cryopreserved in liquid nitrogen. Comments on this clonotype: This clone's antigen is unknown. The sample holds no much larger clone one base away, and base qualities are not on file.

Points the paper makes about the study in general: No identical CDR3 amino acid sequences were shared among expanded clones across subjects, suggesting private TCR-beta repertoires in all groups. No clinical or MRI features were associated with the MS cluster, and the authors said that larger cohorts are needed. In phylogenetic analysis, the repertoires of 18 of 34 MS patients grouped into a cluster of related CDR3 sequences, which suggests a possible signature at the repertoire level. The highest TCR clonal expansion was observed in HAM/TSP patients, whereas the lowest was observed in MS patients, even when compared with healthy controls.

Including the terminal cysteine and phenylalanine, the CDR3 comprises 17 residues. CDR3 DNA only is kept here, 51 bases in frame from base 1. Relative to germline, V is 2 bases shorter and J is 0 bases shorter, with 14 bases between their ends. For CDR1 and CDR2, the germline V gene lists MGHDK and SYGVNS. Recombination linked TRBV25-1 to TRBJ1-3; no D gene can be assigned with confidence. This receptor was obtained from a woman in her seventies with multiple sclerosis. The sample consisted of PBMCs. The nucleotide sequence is TGTGCCAGCAGTGAAACGCCCAAGGTTCTCTCTGGAAACACCATATATTTT. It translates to CASSETPKVLSGNTIYF.